The 11 T cell receptor beta chains listed next were all sequenced from one sample in a study of radiation and T cells in renal cell carcinoma. As for time point: baseline pretreatment blood. The treatment is: 15 Gy SBRT to primary tumor, nephrectomy 4 weeks later. Assay: immunoSEQ multiplex PCR; the TCRdb copy retains only in-frame clones and omits some. The sample shows 87,000 or so clones, approximately 86% of them seen only once. Material: blood, obtained from a patient whose treatment included radiotherapy and nephrectomy. These receptors were collected from a man aged 45 to 65 with renal cell carcinoma.

This chain uses TRBV19 with TRBJ1-2; D call uncertain. The V gene lost 3 bases and the J gene lost 5 bases, with 7 bases spanning the gap. The germline gives CDR1 LNHDA, CDR2 SQIVND (reference sequence). This CDR3 region has 12 residues. The CDR3: CASSIRGYGYTF. The CDR3 DNA is TGTGCCAGTAGTATCCGGGGTTATGGCTACACCTTC. The variable domain in full, completed from reference TRBV19 and TRBJ1-2, reads DGGITQSPKYLFRKEGQNVTLSCEQNLNHDAMYWYRQDPGQGLRLIYYSQIVNDFQKGDIAEGYSVSREKKESFPLTVTSAQKNPTAFYLCASSIRGYGYTFGSGTRLTVV.

The CDR3 nucleotides are TGTGCCAGTAGCCGAACCGGGACAGGGTCGTTTTCCGAAACCTACGAGCAGTACTTC. Amino acid sequence: CASSRTGTGSFSETYEQYF. The chain links TRBV19 to TRBJ2-7, with 9 positions matching TRBD1. Germline-derived CDR1 and CDR2 are LNHDA and SQIVND (reference sequence). This CDR3 contains 19 residues. Trimming took 6 bases from V and 2 from J; bases not matched to a gene: 20. The full variable domain, rest sourced from reference TRBV19 and TRBJ2-7, is DGGITQSPKYLFRKEGQNVTLSCEQNLNHDAMYWYRQDPGQGLRLIYYSQIVNDFQKGDIAEGYSVSREKKESFPLTVTSAQKNPTAFYLCASSRTGTGSFSETYEQYFGPGTRLTVT.

J is TRBJ1-4 and V is TRBV19; D remains ambiguous. Germline V gives CDR1 LNHDA, CDR2 SQIVND (reference sequence). The CDR3 is 14 amino acids. V was clipped by 7 bases and J by 3 bases, with 12 bases between them. The CDR3 region has the DNA TGTGCCAGTACCTCTGGTAGGGCTAATGAAAAACTGTTTTTT. It yields the protein CASTSGRANEKLFF.

For the CDR3, the DNA is TGTGCCAGTCAAGACGACAGGGGGCTCCAGCCCCAGCATTTT. Amino acids: CASQDDRGLQPQHF. V is TRBV6-5 and J is TRBJ1-5, with 10 positions matching TRBD1. CDR3 length: 14 amino acids. The V and J ends lost 9 bases and 7 bases, in that order; junction bases with no gene match: 9. Germline V lookup: CDR1 MNHEY, CDR2 SVGAGI.

The V gene is TRBV6-1, the J gene TRBJ2-1, with 10 bases identical to TRBD2. This CDR3 contains 15 residues. After removal of 2 bases from V and 10 bases from J, the junction contained 8 bases not matched to a gene. Germline-derived CDR1 and CDR2 are MNHNS and SASEGT. CDR3 bases: TGTGCCAGCAGTGAACATCGAGCGGGGGGGCCAGAGCAGTTCTTC. Protein product: CASSEHRAGGPEQFF.

The rearrangement joins TRBV7-9 to TRBJ1-1; D gene ambiguous. The CDR3 is 13 residues long. Germline CDR1 and CDR2: SEHNR and FQNEAQ (reference sequence). Trimming shortened V by 0 bases and J by 11 bases, and 13 bases separated the two germline ends. This chain's CDR3 is CASSLAENTQAFF. CDR3 in DNA: TGTGCCAGCAGCTTAGCGGAAAATACCCAGGCTTTCTTT.

This clone has only a few counts. V gene TRBV5-1 combines with J gene TRBJ2-7, with TRBD2 matching 7 bases. V gave up 2 bases and J gave up 2 bases; unmatched junction bases: 4. CDR3 length: 14 amino acids. Germline CDR1 SGHRS, CDR2 YFSETQ. CDR3 protein: CASSFAGGTYEQYF. The CDR3 nucleotides read TGCGCCAGCAGCTTTGCCGGGGGGACCTACGAGCAGTACTTC.

Worth noting for this clone: Mismatch with germline at one junction end may stem from a read error. CDR3 region: CASRLDSYNEQFF. CDR3 bases: TGCGCCAGCAGATTGGACAGCTACAATGAGCAGTTCTTC. The chain is built from TRBV5-1 and TRBJ2-1, with D possibly matching TRBD1 (6 bases). The CDR3 spans 13 residues. Germline CDR1 SGHRS, CDR2 YFSETQ.

V is TRBV5-1 and J is TRBJ2-7, with D perhaps matching TRBD2 (6 bases). Looked up from germline, CDR1 is SGHRS and CDR2 is YFSETQ. The CDR3 totals 16 residues. V gave up 5 bases and J gave up 0 bases, with 18 bases separating them. The CDR3 coding sequence is TGCGCCAGCAGTGTTTTCGGCGGGGTAAACTCCTACGAGCAGTACTTC. It translates to CASSVFGGVNSYEQYF.

V is TRBV6-1 and J is TRBJ2-5; maybe TRBD1 (6 bases). Trimming removed 8 bases at V and 1 base at J, with 17 bases between. Per the germline V gene, CDR1 is MNHNS and CDR2 is SASEGT. The CDR3 totals 15 residues. Here the CDR3 reads CASGPGGQRQETQYF. The CDR3 DNA reads as TGTGCCAGCGGTCCCGGAGGACAGCGCCAAGAGACCCAGTACTTC.

Details on this clone: A junction boundary mismatches the germline segment, possibly from a read error. This sequence joins TRBV5-1 and TRBJ2-1, with a weak D call TRBD2 (6 bases). The V gene's germline CDR1 is SGHRS and CDR2 YFSETQ. The CDR3 spans 13 residues. The CDR3 spells CASSLGGYNEQFF. CDR3 DNA sequence: TGTGCCAGCAGCTTGGGGGGCTACAATGAGCAGTTCTTC.